This passage covers 22 T cell receptor beta chains from one sample sequenced in a study of persistence of HIV-infected CD4 T cells. These receptors have no known antigen. This was the immunoSEQ version 4 assay in survey mode. TCRdb's copy holds only in-frame clones and misses some; the assay was immunoSEQ multiplex PCR. The sample has around 48,000 clones, more than 70% seen once. The stimulus was lysate of CMV-infected fibroblasts, about 10 ug/mL. Memory cells lacking CD40L and CD69 with high CD45RO were sorted. The input for sequencing was CD4+ T cells sorted from PBMCs after 18-hour stimulation, taken from a patient who received antiretroviral therapy. The source is an adult man with HIV who was CMV-seropositive.

The V gene is TRBV6-5, the J gene TRBJ1-1; 9 positions match TRBD1. J lost 5 bases, V lost 7 bases, and 5 bases had no gene match. Germline assignment: CDR1 MNHEY and CDR2 SVGAGI. There are 13 residues in the CDR3. This CDR3 is CASKDRGRTEAFF. DNA for the CDR3: TGTGCCAGCAAGGACAGGGGCAGGACTGAAGCTTTCTTT.

CDR3: CAWSEGSYEQYF. The CDR3 nucleotides read TGTGCCTGGAGTGAAGGATCCTACGAGCAGTACTTC. The chain employs TRBV30 and TRBJ2-7; D call uncertain. The CDR3 totals 12 residues. Trimming cost V 1 base and J 1 base, with 5 bases left between them. Looked up from germline, CDR1 is GTSNPN and CDR2 is SVGIG (reference sequence).

The chain links TRBV6-5 to TRBJ2-3, with no clear D. CDR1 is MNHEY, CDR2 SVGAGI, per germline. The germline V and J ends were trimmed by 10 bases and 0 bases, with 14 bases remaining between them. The CDR3 length is 14 residues. DNA for the CDR3: TGTGCCACCCGGGTCGCCGGGAGCACAGATACGCAGTATTTT. Translating it yields CATRVAGSTDTQYF.

The V and J genes are TRBV6-5 and TRBJ1-1; D not resolved. Between the trimmed V and J ends, which lost 2 bases and 3 bases, there was a span of 7 bases. This CDR3 spans 13 amino acids. Germline lookup yields CDR1 MNHEY and CDR2 SVGAGI. CDR3 coding DNA: TGTGCCAGCAGTTACGGGCCCGACACTGAAGCTTTCTTT. Its protein product is CASSYGPDTEAFF.

V is TRBV10-3 and J is TRBJ2-5; TRBD2 aligns across 7 bases. Trimming at V came to 3 bases and at J to 2 bases, leaving 6 bases not matched to a gene. This CDR3 comprises 15 residues. CDR1 ENHRY and CDR2 SYGVKD come from the germline V gene. CDR3 sequence reads: CAISDVGGVQETQYF. CDR3 nucleotides: TGTGCCATCAGTGACGTTGGGGGGGTACAAGAGACCCAGTACTTC.

The genes are TRBV6-2 or TRBV6-3 and TRBJ1-1, with no clear D. The V and J ends lost 2 bases and 6 bases respectively, with 16 bases between them. The length of the CDR3 is 15 residues. Germline assignment: CDR1 MNHEY and CDR2 SVGEGT. CDR3 in amino acids: CASSYGLFRTPEAFF. The CDR3 DNA reads TGTGCCAGCAGTTACGGGCTTTTCCGAACACCTGAAGCTTTCTTT.

This clone was found once. This chain connects TRBV30 to TRBJ1-5, with D uncertain. The CDR3 covers 18 residues. Per germline, CDR1 GTSNPN and CDR2 SVGIG (reference sequence). V was trimmed by 3 bases and J by 0 bases, leaving 21 bases between them. CDR3 sequence reads: CAWSPYPGTSYSNQPQHF. In DNA, the CDR3 is TGTGCCTGGAGCCCATACCCGGGCACCTCGTATAGCAATCAGCCCCAGCATTTT.

This clone has only one observation. The J gene is TRBJ2-1, the V gene TRBV10-3; D gene unclear. The CDR3 has 11 residues. The germline V gene encodes CDR1 ENHRY and CDR2 SYGVKD. Trimming pared 5 bases from V and 10 bases from J, leaving 9 bases between. The CDR3 nucleotides are TGTGCCATCAGTTCCTTGGAGGAGCAGTTCTTC. It codes for CAISSLEEQFF.

The V call is TRBV4-2, the J call TRBJ1-1, with 10 bases identical to TRBD1. Germline V gives CDR1 LGHNA, CDR2 YNFKEQ. Trimming took 4 bases from V and 1 from J; bases not matched to a gene: 6. This CDR3 has 16 amino acids. In nucleotides, the CDR3 is TGTGCCAGCAGCCGGGACAGGGGCGATTCGAACACTGAAGCTTTCTTT. Protein product: CASSRDRGDSNTEAFF.

V usage is TRBV6-1 and J usage is TRBJ2-7; D might be TRBD1 (5 bases). Germline V gene data show CDR1 as MNHNS and CDR2 as SASEGT. The V and J ends lost 0 bases and 2 bases respectively, with 8 bases between them. This CDR3 has 14 residues. CDR3 loop: CASSEAGAPYEQYF. In nucleotides, the CDR3 is TGTGCCAGCAGTGAAGCAGGGGCCCCCTACGAGCAGTACTTC.

This chain links TRBV15 with TRBJ2-7; 7 nucleotides agree with TRBD2. Germline V lookup: CDR1 LNHNV, CDR2 YYDKDF (reference sequence). This CDR3 spans 14 amino acids. The junction had 2 bases not matched to a gene; V was cut back by 1 base and J by 2 bases. The CDR3 spells CATSRGGSTYEQYF. The CDR3 DNA reads TGTGCCACCAGCAGAGGCGGGAGTACCTACGAGCAGTACTTC.

This clone came up a few times. This chain links TRBV25-1 with TRBJ2-5; D is perhaps TRBD1 (6 bases). The CDR3 totals 12 residues. The V end lost 5 bases, the J end lost 3 bases, and 7 bases lay between the germline ends. Germline V gene data show CDR1 as MGHDK and CDR2 as SYGVNS. CDR3 coding DNA: TGTGCCAGCAGTCGACAGGAAGAGACCCAGTACTTC. Its translation is CASSRQEETQYF.

The CDR3 DNA follows: TGTGCCAGCAGCGTAGGTCCAGGCTCTGGAAACACCATATATTTT. It yields the protein CASSVGPGSGNTIYF. V and J are TRBV9 and TRBJ1-3; D not resolved. This CDR3 has 15 amino acids. Germline-derived CDR1 and CDR2 are SGDLS and YYNGEE. Trimming took 0 bases from V and 0 from J, leaving 7 bases between them. Together with reference TRBV9 and TRBJ1-3, the CDR3 gives the full variable domain: DSGVTQTPKHLITATGQRVTLRCSPRSGDLSVYWYQQSLDQGLQFLIQYYNGEERAKGNILERFSAQQFPDLHSELNLSSLELGDSALYFCASSVGPGSGNTIYFGEGSWLTVV.

The J gene is TRBJ1-4, the V gene TRBV19; possible D gene TRBD1, 5 bases. V lost 7 bases, J lost 3 bases, and 9 bases lay in between. This CDR3 contains 13 residues. The germline V gene encodes CDR1 LNHDA and CDR2 SQIVND (reference sequence). This CDR3 reads CASKIGANEKLFF. In DNA form, the CDR3 reads TGTGCCAGTAAGATAGGGGCTAATGAAAAACTGTTTTTT. Looking up the rest from reference TRBV19 and TRBJ1-4 gives the full variable domain: DGGITQSPKYLFRKEGQNVTLSCEQNLNHDAMYWYRQDPGQGLRLIYYSQIVNDFQKGDIAEGYSVSREKKESFPLTVTSAQKNPTAFYLCASKIGANEKLFFGSGTQLSVL.

The rearrangement links TRBV6-8 to TRBJ2-1; the D is unclear. The germline V and J ends were trimmed by 3 bases and 0 bases, with 15 bases remaining between them. The germline V gene has CDR1 MNHGY and CDR2 SAAAGT. The CDR3 is 17 amino acids. The CDR3 spells CASSYRECWGSYNEQFF. The CDR3 coding sequence is TGTGCCAGCAGTTATCGCGAATGTTGGGGCTCCTACAATGAGCAGTTCTTC.

The V and J genes are TRBV14 and TRBJ1-2, with D unresolved. CDR1 is SGHDN and CDR2 is FVKESK in the germline V gene. The germline V and J ends were trimmed by 1 base and 3 bases, with 9 bases remaining between them. The CDR3 is 14 residues long. In DNA, the CDR3 is TGTGCCAGCAGCCAAGTAAACGGATACTATGGCTACACCTTC. Translation gives CASSQVNGYYGYTF.

In its sample, this clone was seen a few times. The rearrangement joins TRBV27 to TRBJ1-6, with D tentatively TRBD1 (6 bases). Trimming shortened V by 4 bases and J by 0 bases, and 13 bases separated the two germline ends. Germline values: CDR1 MNHEY, CDR2 SMNVEV (reference sequence). This CDR3 region has 17 residues. CDR3 in amino acids: CASSWGPWSSYNSPLHF. Written as DNA, the CDR3 is TGTGCCAGCAGTTGGGGGCCGTGGAGCTCCTATAATTCACCCCTCCACTTT.

This chain links TRBV11-3 with TRBJ2-5, with 9 bases aligning to TRBD2. Germline loops: CDR1 SGHNT, CDR2 YENEEA. The junction had 5 bases not matched to a gene; V was cut back by 1 base and J by 5 bases. CDR3 length: 15 amino acids. CDR3 in amino acids: CASSLGAGGSETQYF. CDR3 DNA sequence: TGTGCCAGCAGCTTAGGAGCGGGAGGATCGGAGACCCAGTACTTC.

The chain carries TRBV6-6 and TRBJ2-2, with 8 bases matching TRBD2. V was clipped by 0 bases and J by 6 bases; unmatched bases: 6. The germline CDR1 and CDR2 sequences are MNHNY and SVGAGI (reference sequence). The CDR3 is made up of 16 amino acids. CDR3 in DNA: TGTGCCAGCAGTTACTCGACTAGCGTGCGGCCCGGGGAGCTGTTTTTT. This codes for CASSYSTSVRPGELFF.

The CDR3 DNA is TGCGCCAGCAGTCCTAGGGAGTGGGAGACCCAGTACTTC. Its protein product is CASSPREWETQYF. This rearrangement joins TRBV4-1 to TRBJ2-5; tentative D call: TRBD2 (5 bases). Germline CDR1 reads MGHRA; CDR2 reads YSYEKL. V gave up 6 bases and J gave up 5 bases, with 13 bases separating them. This CDR3 comprises 13 residues.

The J gene is TRBJ2-5, the V gene TRBV7-2; D gene uncertain. Trimming cost V 4 bases and J 6 bases, with 12 bases left between them. This CDR3 spans 13 amino acids. CDR1 is SGHTA, CDR2 FQGNSA, per germline. This CDR3 reads CASSSLPAKTQYF. DNA of the CDR3: TGTGCCAGCAGCTCCCTTCCGGCGAAGACCCAGTACTTC.

This chain joins TRBV10-3 and TRBJ1-1; no clear D. CDR1 is ENHRY and CDR2 is SYGVKD in the germline V gene. This CDR3 comprises 13 residues. V was cut by 6 bases and J by 4 bases, with 12 bases left in between. The CDR3 DNA is TGTGCCATCAGGGACGGTCGGAGCACTGAAGCTTTCTTT. It is translated as CAIRDGRSTEAFF.